The 16 T cell receptor beta chains presented below share a single source sample, sequenced in a study of cytomegalovirus exposure and HLA in healthy donors. The PCR used 60 Vbeta and 13 Jbeta primers. Data came from immunoSEQ multiplex PCR; TCRdb stores just in-frame clones and leaves some out. Here the sample spans some 40,000 clones, over 60% being singletons. The specimen was PBMCs. The origin of the receptors is a man aged 40-49 years in good health and CMV-seronegative.

The rearrangement links TRBV2 to TRBJ1-5; D may be TRBD1 (6 bases). V shed 4 bases and J shed 7 bases, with 17 bases lying between them. Germline loops: CDR1 SNHLY, CDR2 FYNNEI. The CDR3 consists of 15 residues. CDR3 protein: CASSALGGSLQPQHF. In DNA, the CDR3 is TGTGCCAGCAGTGCGTTAGGGGGTTCCCTACAGCCCCAGCATTTT. Full variable domain (missing parts from reference TRBV2 and TRBJ1-5): EPEVTQTPSHQVTQMGQEVILRCVPISNHLYFYWYRQILGQKVEFLVSFYNNEISEKSEIFDDQFSVERPDGSNFTLKIRSTKLEDSAMYFCASSALGGSLQPQHFGDGTRLSIL.

This clone was observed a handful of times. The rearrangement joins TRBV30 to TRBJ1-1; TRBD1 is a possible D gene (6 bases). The CDR3 loop spans 12 amino acids. In germline, CDR1 is GTSNPN, CDR2 SVGIG (reference sequence). With 2 bases removed from V and 11 bases from J, the gap between germline ends came to 15 bases. CDR3 bases: TGTGCCTGGAGTACAAACAGGGCGGAGGCTTTCTTT. As protein: CAWSTNRAEAFF.

The rearrangement joins TRBV6-1 to TRBJ2-3, with D perhaps matching TRBD2 (7 bases). V lost 3 bases, J lost 0 bases, and 13 bases lay in between. Germline values: CDR1 MNHNS, CDR2 SASEGT. The CDR3 sequence is 16 residues long. The CDR3 bases are TGTGCCAGCAGTGAGCCCGGGGGGCCGAGCACAGATACGCAGTATTTT. Its protein is CASSEPGGPSTDTQYF.

This rearrangement joins TRBV11-2 to TRBJ1-2; TRBD1 matches 9 bases. The CDR3 runs to 15 residues. The V segment lost 0 bases and the J segment 8 bases; nucleotides outside the gene matches: 7. CDR1 SGHAT and CDR2 FQNNGV come from the germline V gene. CDR3 region: CASSLDHRGPGGYTF. The CDR3 DNA reads TGTGCCAGCAGCTTAGACCACAGGGGGCCAGGAGGCTACACCTTC.

Of note for this clone: At one end the junction does not follow the germline gene, possibly because of a read error. The J gene is TRBJ1-1, the V gene TRBV7-8; D is ambiguous. The V gene's germline CDR1 is SGHVS and CDR2 FQNEAQ. The CDR3 contains 14 residues. The CDR3 DNA reads TGTGCCAGCAGCTTAGCGGGGATCCGGACTGAGGCTTTCTTT. Translation gives CASSLAGIRTEAFF.

This chain links TRBV7-2 with TRBJ2-5; 11 bases map to TRBD2. CDR3 length: 17 residues. Trimming took 1 base from V and 3 from J; bases not matched to a gene: 7. Germline CDR1 is SGHTA and CDR2 is FQGNSA. The CDR3 DNA sequence: TGTGCCAGCAGCTTAGTCCCTCTACTAGCGGGGGAAGAGACCCAGTACTTC. This sequence encodes CASSLVPLLAGEETQYF.

The rearrangement links TRBV27 to TRBJ1-5; perhaps TRBD1 as D (5 bases). Trimming pared 5 bases from V and 5 bases from J, leaving 10 bases between. The CDR3 length is 13 residues. Germline-derived CDR1 and CDR2 are MNHEY and SMNVEV (reference sequence). The CDR3 region has the DNA TGTGCCAGCAGTAACAGGATGCATCAGCCCCAGCATTTT. Translating gives CASSNRMHQPQHF.

The chain employs TRBV2 and TRBJ2-3; the D is unclear. The V gene lost 3 bases and the J gene lost 7 bases, with 5 bases spanning the gap. Per the germline V gene, CDR1 is SNHLY and CDR2 is FYNNEI. The CDR3 consists of 11 residues. For the CDR3, the DNA is TGTGCCAGCAGTGACTCGTATACGCAGTATTTT. Amino acids: CASSDSYTQYF.

This chain uses TRBV5-4 with TRBJ2-1, with TRBD2 identical over 11 bases. Germline-derived CDR1 and CDR2 are SGHNT and YYREEE (reference sequence). This CDR3 comprises 16 residues. V lost 5 bases to trimming and J lost 4 bases; unmatched junction nucleotides: 8. The CDR3 nucleotides read TGTGCCAGCAGTCCACTAGCGGGGGCGCGTTACAATGAGCAGTTCTTC. It codes for CASSPLAGARYNEQFF.

As DNA, the CDR3 is TGTGCCATCAGTGAGACCGGGACAGCCTATGGCTACACCTTC. It codes for CAISETGTAYGYTF. The rearrangement joins TRBV10-3 to TRBJ1-2; 7 nucleotides match TRBD1. The J segment lost 4 bases and the V segment lost 2 bases, leaving 4 bases of the junction unmatched. CDR3 length: 14 residues. Germline CDR1 reads ENHRY; CDR2 reads SYGVKD.

This clone was detected only a few times. The rearrangement links TRBV7-2 to TRBJ1-3, with D tentatively TRBD1 (6 bases). Germline values: CDR1 SGHTA, CDR2 FQGNSA. The CDR3 runs to 15 residues. The V end was cut by 5 bases, the J end by 2 bases, with 13 bases between. CDR3 nucleotides: TGTGCCAGCAGCATATGGACAGCTCCTGGAAACACCATATATTTT. Its protein is CASSIWTAPGNTIYF.

The chain combines TRBV7-8 with TRBJ1-4; D not resolved. The CDR3 length is 16 residues. Germline V CDR1 and CDR2: SGHVS, FQNEAQ. With 5 bases removed from V and 5 bases from J, the gap between germline ends came to 18 bases. The CDR3 DNA follows: TGTGCCAGCAGCCCCGCGGGCAGCAGCTCCAATGAAAAACTGTTTTTT. Its translation: CASSPAGSSSNEKLFF. Full variable domain (missing parts from reference TRBV7-8 and TRBJ1-4): GAGVSQSPRYKVAKRGQDVALRCDPISGHVSLFWYQQALGQGPEFLTYFQNEAQLDKSGLPSDRFFAERPEGSVSTLKIQRTQQEDSAVYLCASSPAGSSSNEKLFFGSGTQLSVL.

This clone showed up just a few times. This rearrangement joins TRBV29-1 to TRBJ1-1; tentatively, D is TRBD1 (6 bases). This CDR3 spans 12 amino acids. The V end was cut by 1 base, the J end by 9 bases, with 12 bases between. The V gene's germline CDR1 is SQVTM and CDR2 ANQGSEA. The CDR3 is CSVEGDNRKAFF. CDR3 DNA: TGCAGCGTTGAAGGGGACAATCGCAAAGCTTTCTTT.

This clone was seen a handful of times. The chain employs TRBV7-9 and TRBJ1-6; 8 bases align to TRBD1. CDR3 length: 15 amino acids. Trimming removed 1 base from V and 9 bases from J; junction bases left unmatched: 5. Germline assignment: CDR1 SEHNR and CDR2 FQNEAQ (reference sequence). This chain's CDR3 is CASSLGGQGASPLHF. CDR3 DNA sequence: TGTGCCAGCAGCTTAGGGGGGCAGGGGGCTTCACCCCTCCACTTT.

This clone was seen a single time. V usage is TRBV2 and J usage is TRBJ1-2, with D tentatively TRBD1 (6 bases). Trimming removed 8 bases at V and 7 bases at J, with 26 bases between. Germline values: CDR1 SNHLY, CDR2 FYNNEI. The CDR3 covers 16 residues. CDR3 bases: TGTGCCAGCGGGATGACCACAGGGTACGGATCTAGTGGCTACACCTTC. This sequence encodes CASGMTTGYGSSGYTF. The entire variable domain, with the rest obtained from reference TRBV2 and TRBJ1-2, is as follows: EPEVTQTPSHQVTQMGQEVILRCVPISNHLYFYWYRQILGQKVEFLVSFYNNEISEKSEIFDDQFSVERPDGSNFTLKIRSTKLEDSAMYFCASGMTTGYGSSGYTFGSGTRLTVV.

The CDR3 nucleotides are TGTGCCATCAGTGAAGGCCCAACGGGAAGCTCCTATAATTCACCCCTCCACTTT. This sequence encodes CAISEGPTGSSYNSPLHF. The chain is built from TRBV10-3 and TRBJ1-6, with D unclear. Looked up from germline, CDR1 is ENHRY and CDR2 is SYGVKD. Between the trimmed V and J ends, which lost 3 bases and 0 bases, there was a span of 15 bases. This CDR3 comprises 18 residues.